Below, 8 T cell receptor beta chains from the same sample are listed, as sequenced in a study of T cells in Graves' hyperthyroidism and ophthalmopathy. RNA transcripts provided the source from which TCR beta CDR3 regions were amplified. HTBI primers were used for first-round RT-PCR of the TCR CDR3. TCRdb reanalysed the multiplex PCR reads using MiXCR and keeps one entry per CDR3 protein. The table lists around 500,000 distinct CDR3 sequences, about 20% of them singletons. Sequences were obtained from blood. The receptors shown here come from a woman in her 70s with Graves' ophthalmopathy.

V gene TRBV3-1 combines with J gene TRBJ2-1; D is perhaps TRBD1 or TRBD2 (6 bases each). Trimming shortened V by 4 bases and J by 2 bases, and 12 bases separated the two germline ends. Per germline, CDR1 LGHDT and CDR2 YNNKEL (reference sequence). The CDR3 consists of 15 residues. CDR3 coding DNA: TGTGCCAGCAGCCCGGACGGGGGCGCCTACAATGAGCAGTTCTTC. This gives the protein CASSPDGGAYNEQFF.

This chain uses TRBV9 with TRBJ2-2, with D hard to call. V was clipped by 1 base and J by 0 bases, with 4 bases between them. The CDR3 contains 14 residues. The germline V gene encodes CDR1 SGDLS and CDR2 YYNGEE. CDR3 residues: CASSVTSNTGELFF. The CDR3 DNA is TGTGCCAGCAGCGTAACCTCGAACACCGGGGAGCTGTTTTTT.

A few counts support this clonotype. The gene calls are TRBV25-1 and TRBJ2-3, with TRBD2 identical over 7 bases. CDR1 MGHDK and CDR2 SYGVNS come from the germline V gene. The CDR3 has 15 residues. Trimming took 1 base from V and 4 from J; bases not matched to a gene: 5. The CDR3 nucleotides read TGTGCCAGCAGTGAATTTGCGGGAGCGTCAGATACGCAGTATTTT. Translation gives CASSEFAGASDTQYF.

Notes on this clonotype: A junction boundary mismatches the germline segment, possibly from a read error. The genes are TRBV7-9 and TRBJ2-5; 8 positions match TRBD1. Germline V CDR1 and CDR2: SEHNR, FQNEAQ (reference sequence). The CDR3 totals 14 residues. The CDR3 reads CASSSAGGLETQYF. CDR3 coding DNA: TGCGCCAGCAGCTCGGCAGGGGGCTTGGAGACCCAGTACTTC.

This chain joins TRBV6-6 and TRBJ2-5, with a possible D match to TRBD1 (6 bases). Trimming removed 0 bases at V and 4 bases at J, with 21 bases between. Germline CDR1 reads MNHNY; CDR2 reads SVGAGI (reference sequence). This CDR3 is 18 amino acids long. As DNA, the CDR3 is TGTGCCAGCAGTTACTCAGCCCCCCCGGGACAAATAGGAGAGACCCAGTACTTC. Protein: CASSYSAPPGQIGETQYF.

The rearrangement joins TRBV2 to TRBJ1-5; no clear D. Trimming left V 6 bases short and J 7 bases short, with 13 bases between. Germline CDR1 SNHLY, CDR2 FYNNEI. This CDR3 is 13 amino acids long. CDR3 protein: CASRDSGKQPQHF. Written as DNA, the CDR3 is TGTGCCAGCAGGGACTCTGGAAAACAGCCCCAGCATTTT.

This chain connects TRBV14 to TRBJ2-3; 9 bases fit TRBD2. Germline V gene data show CDR1 as SGHDN and CDR2 as FVKESK. The trim removed 1 base at V and 1 base at J, leaving 12 bases unmatched. The CDR3 loop spans 19 amino acids. The CDR3: CASSQALWRREGRTDTQYF. DNA of the CDR3: TGTGCCAGCAGCCAAGCTCTATGGAGGCGGGAGGGCCGCACAGATACGCAGTATTTT.

V usage is TRBV6-5 and J usage is TRBJ2-1, with D perhaps TRBD1 or TRBD2 (5 bases each). CDR3 size: 15 residues. Germline-derived CDR1 and CDR2 are MNHEY and SVGAGI. V was cut by 0 bases and J by 5 bases, with 11 bases left in between. The CDR3 bases are TGTGCCAGCAGTTACTCTCGAAGGGACGACAATGAGCAGTTCTTC. Amino acid sequence: CASSYSRRDDNEQFF.